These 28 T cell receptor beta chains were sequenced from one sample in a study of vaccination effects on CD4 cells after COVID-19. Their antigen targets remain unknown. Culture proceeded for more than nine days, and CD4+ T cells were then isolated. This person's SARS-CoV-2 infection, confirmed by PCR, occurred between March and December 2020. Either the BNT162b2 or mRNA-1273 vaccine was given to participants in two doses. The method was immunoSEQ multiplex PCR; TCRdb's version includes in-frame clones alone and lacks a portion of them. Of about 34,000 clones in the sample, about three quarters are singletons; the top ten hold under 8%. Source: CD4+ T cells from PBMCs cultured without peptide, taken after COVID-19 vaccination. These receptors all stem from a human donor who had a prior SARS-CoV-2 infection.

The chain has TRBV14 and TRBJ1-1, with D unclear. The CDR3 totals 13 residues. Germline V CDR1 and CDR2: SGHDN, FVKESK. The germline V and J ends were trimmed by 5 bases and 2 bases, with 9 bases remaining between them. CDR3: CASSSGFNTEAFF. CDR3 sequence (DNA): TGTGCCAGCAGCTCAGGATTCAACACTGAAGCTTTCTTT.

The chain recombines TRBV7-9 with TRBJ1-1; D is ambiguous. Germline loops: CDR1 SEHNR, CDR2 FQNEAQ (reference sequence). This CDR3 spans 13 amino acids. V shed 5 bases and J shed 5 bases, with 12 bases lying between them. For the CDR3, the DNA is TGTGCCAGCAGCCAAACGGTTGGTACTGAAGCTTTCTTT. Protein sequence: CASSQTVGTEAFF.

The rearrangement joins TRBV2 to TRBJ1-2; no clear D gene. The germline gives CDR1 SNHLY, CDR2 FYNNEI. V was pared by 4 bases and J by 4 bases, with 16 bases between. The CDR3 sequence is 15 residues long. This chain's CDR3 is CASSVEQDWPYGYTF. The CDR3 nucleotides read TGTGCCAGCAGTGTTGAGCAGGACTGGCCCTATGGCTACACCTTC.

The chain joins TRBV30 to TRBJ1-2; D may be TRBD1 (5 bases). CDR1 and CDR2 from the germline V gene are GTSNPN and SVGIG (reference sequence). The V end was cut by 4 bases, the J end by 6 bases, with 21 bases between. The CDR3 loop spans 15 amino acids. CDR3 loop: CAWTHPWDPGDGYTF. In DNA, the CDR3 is TGTGCCTGGACCCACCCTTGGGACCCGGGAGATGGCTACACCTTC.

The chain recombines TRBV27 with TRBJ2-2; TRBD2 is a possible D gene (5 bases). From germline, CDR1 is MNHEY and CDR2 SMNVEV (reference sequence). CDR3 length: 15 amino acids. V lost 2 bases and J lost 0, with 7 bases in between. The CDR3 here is CASSLKAANTGELFF. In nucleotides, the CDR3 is TGTGCCAGCAGTTTAAAAGCGGCGAACACCGGGGAGCTGTTTTTT.

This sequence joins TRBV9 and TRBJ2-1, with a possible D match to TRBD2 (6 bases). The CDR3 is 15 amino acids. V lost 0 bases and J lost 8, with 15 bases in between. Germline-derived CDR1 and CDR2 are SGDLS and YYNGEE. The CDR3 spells CASSVGRDGVYEQFF. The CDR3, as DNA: TGTGCCAGCAGCGTAGGGCGGGACGGGGTCTATGAGCAGTTCTTC.

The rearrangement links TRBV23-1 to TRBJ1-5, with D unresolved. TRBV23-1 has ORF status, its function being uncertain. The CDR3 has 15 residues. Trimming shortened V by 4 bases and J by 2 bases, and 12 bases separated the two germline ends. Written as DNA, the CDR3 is TGCGCCAGCAGTCTGAGGGCGACTGGCAATCAGCCCCAGCATTTT. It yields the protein CASSLRATGNQPQHF.

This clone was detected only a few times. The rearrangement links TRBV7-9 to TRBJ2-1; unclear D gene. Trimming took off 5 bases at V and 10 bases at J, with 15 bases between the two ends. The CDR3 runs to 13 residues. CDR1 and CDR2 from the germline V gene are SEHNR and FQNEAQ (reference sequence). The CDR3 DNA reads TGTGCCAGCAGCCCGGTTGTTAGATTGGAGCAGTTCTTC. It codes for CASSPVVRLEQFF.

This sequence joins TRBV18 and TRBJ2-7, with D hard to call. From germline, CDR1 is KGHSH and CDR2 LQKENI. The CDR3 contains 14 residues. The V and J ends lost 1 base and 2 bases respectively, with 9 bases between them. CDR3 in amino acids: CASSPRPDPYEQYF. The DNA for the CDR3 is TGTGCCAGCTCACCACGACCGGACCCCTACGAGCAGTACTTC. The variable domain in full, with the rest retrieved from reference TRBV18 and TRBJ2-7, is NAGVMQNPRHLVRRRGQEARLRCSPMKGHSHVYWYRQLPEEGLKFMVYLQKENIIDESGMPKERFSAEFPKEGPSILRIQQVVRGDSAAYFCASSPRPDPYEQYFGPGTRLTVT.

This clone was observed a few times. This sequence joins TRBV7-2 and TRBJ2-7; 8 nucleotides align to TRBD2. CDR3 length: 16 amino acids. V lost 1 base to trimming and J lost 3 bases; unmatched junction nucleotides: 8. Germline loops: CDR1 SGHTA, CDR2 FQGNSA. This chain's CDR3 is CASSLVSGTRFYEQYF. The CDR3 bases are TGTGCCAGCAGCTTAGTATCCGGGACTAGATTCTACGAGCAGTACTTC. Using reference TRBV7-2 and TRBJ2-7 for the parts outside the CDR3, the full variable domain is GAGVSQSPSNKVTEKGKDVELRCDPISGHTALYWYRQSLGQGLEFLIYFQGNSAPDKSGLPSDRFSAERTGGSVSTLTIQRTQQEDSAVYLCASSLVSGTRFYEQYFGPGTRLTVT.

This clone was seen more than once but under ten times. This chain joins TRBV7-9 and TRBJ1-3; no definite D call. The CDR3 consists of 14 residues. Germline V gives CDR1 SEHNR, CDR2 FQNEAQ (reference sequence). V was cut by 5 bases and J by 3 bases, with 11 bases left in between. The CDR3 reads CASSPTYLGNTIYF. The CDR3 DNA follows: TGTGCCAGCAGCCCGACCTACCTTGGAAACACCATATATTTT.

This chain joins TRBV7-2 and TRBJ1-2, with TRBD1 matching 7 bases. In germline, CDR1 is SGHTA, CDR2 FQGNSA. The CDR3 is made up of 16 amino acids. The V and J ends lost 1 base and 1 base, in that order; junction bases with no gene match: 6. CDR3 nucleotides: TGTGCCAGCAGCTTAGGATCCGGGACAGTTAACTATGGCTACACCTTC. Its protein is CASSLGSGTVNYGYTF. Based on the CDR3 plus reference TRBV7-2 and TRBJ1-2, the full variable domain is GAGVSQSPSNKVTEKGKDVELRCDPISGHTALYWYRQSLGQGLEFLIYFQGNSAPDKSGLPSDRFSAERTGGSVSTLTIQRTQQEDSAVYLCASSLGSGTVNYGYTFGSGTRLTVV.

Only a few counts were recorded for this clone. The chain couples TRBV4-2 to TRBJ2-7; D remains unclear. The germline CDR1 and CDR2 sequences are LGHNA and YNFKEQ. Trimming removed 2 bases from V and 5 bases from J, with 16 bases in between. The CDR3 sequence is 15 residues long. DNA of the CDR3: TGTGCCAGCAGCCAACAAGACTGGTTAAGGGACGAGCAGTACTTC. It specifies CASSQQDWLRDEQYF.

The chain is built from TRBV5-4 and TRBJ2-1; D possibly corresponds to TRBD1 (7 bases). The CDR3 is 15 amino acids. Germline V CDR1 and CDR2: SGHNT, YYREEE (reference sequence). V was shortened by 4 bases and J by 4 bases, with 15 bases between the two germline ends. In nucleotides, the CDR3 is TGTGCCAGCAGCGCGGGACAGCTTGTTTACAATGAGCAGTTCTTC. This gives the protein CASSAGQLVYNEQFF.

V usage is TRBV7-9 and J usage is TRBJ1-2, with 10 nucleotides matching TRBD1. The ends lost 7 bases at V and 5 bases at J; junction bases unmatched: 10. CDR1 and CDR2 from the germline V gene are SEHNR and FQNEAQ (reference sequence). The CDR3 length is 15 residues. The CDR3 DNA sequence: TGTGCCAGCACCCTCACCGACAGGGGGCTGTATGGCTACACCTTC. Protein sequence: CASTLTDRGLYGYTF.

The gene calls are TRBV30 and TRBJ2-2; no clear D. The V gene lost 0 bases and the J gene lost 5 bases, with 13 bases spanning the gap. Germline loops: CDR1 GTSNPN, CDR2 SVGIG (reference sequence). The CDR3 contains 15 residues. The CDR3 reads CAWSVPTLATGELFF. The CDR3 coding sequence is TGTGCCTGGAGTGTACCGACGTTGGCTACCGGGGAGCTGTTTTTT.

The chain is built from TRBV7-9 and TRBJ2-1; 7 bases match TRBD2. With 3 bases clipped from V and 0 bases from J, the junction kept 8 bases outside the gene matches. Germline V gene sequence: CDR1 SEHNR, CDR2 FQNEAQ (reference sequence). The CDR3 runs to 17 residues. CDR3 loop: CASSLNLAVSSYNEQFF. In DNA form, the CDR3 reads TGTGCCAGCAGCTTGAACCTAGCGGTTAGCTCCTACAATGAGCAGTTCTTC.

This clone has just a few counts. Here the CDR3 DNA reads TGCGCCAGCAGCTACAATCCTGGCGGCGAGCAGTACTTC. This gives the protein CASSYNPGGEQYF. The chain employs TRBV5-1 and TRBJ2-7, with D unclear. The length of the CDR3 is 13 residues. Per germline, CDR1 SGHRS and CDR2 YFSETQ. V was cut by 3 bases and J by 6 bases, with 13 bases left in between.

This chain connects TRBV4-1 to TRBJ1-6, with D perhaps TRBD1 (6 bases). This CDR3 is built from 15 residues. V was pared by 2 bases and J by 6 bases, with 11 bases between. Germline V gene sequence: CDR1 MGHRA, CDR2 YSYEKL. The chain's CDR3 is CASSQLRTVNSPLHF. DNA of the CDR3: TGCGCCAGCAGCCAATTGAGGACAGTTAATTCACCCCTCCACTTT.

The CDR3, as DNA: TGTGCCAGCAGCTTACGGGGACAGGGGGGCCTTGGCTACACCTTC. Translating gives CASSLRGQGGLGYTF. J is TRBJ1-2 and V is TRBV7-2; 11 bases are shared with TRBD1. V lost 2 bases to trimming and J lost 7 bases; unmatched junction nucleotides: 6. Germline V gene data show CDR1 as SGHTA and CDR2 as FQGNSA. CDR3 length equals 15 residues.

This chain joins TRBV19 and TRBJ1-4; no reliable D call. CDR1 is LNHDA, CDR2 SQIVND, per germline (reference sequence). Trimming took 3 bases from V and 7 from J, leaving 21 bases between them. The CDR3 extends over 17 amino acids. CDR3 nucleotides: TGTGCCAGTAGTATCACTCAAGGGCCATACAACGGTGAAAAACTGTTTTTT. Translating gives CASSITQGPYNGEKLFF.

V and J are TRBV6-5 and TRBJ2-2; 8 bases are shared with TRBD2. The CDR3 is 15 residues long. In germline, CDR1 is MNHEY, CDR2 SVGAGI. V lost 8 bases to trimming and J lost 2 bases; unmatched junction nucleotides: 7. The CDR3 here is CASHRAGANTGELFF. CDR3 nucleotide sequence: TGTGCCAGCCACAGAGCGGGGGCAAACACCGGGGAGCTGTTTTTT.

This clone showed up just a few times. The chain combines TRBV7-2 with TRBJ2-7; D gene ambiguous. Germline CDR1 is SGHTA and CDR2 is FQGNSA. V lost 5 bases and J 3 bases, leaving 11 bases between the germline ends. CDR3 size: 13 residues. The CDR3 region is CASSPRSYYEQYF. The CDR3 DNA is TGTGCCAGCAGCCCGAGGTCGTACTACGAGCAGTACTTC.

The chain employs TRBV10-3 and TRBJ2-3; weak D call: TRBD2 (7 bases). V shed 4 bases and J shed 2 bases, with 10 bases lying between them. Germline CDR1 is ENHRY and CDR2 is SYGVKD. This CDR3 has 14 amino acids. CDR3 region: CAISVGGHTDTQYF. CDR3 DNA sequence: TGTGCCATCAGTGTCGGGGGGCACACAGATACGCAGTATTTT.

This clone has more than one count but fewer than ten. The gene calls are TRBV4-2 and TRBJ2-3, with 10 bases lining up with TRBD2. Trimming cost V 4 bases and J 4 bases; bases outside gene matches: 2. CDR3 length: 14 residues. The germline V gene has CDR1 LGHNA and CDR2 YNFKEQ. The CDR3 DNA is TGTGCCAGCAGCCCCGGACTAGCGGCAGATACGCAGTATTTT. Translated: CASSPGLAADTQYF.

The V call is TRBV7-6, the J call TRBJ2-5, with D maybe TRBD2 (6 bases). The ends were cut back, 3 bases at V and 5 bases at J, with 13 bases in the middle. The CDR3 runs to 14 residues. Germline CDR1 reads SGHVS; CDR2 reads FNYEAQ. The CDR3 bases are TGTGCCAGCAGCTTTGGTTGGGGACTGGAGACCCAGTACTTC. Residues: CASSFGWGLETQYF.

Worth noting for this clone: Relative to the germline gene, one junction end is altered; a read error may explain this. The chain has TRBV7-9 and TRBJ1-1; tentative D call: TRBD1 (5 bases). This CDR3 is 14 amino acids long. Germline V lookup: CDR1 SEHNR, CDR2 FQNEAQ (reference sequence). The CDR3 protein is CASTLSGPNTEAFF. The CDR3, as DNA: TGTGCCAGCACCTTATCAGGGCCGAACACTGAAGCTTTCTTT.

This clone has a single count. CDR3 nucleotide sequence: TGTGCCTGGAGTGTAGGTTTGGCAGGGGCTAAAGAGACCCAGTACTTC. It codes for CAWSVGLAGAKETQYF. This chain connects TRBV30 to TRBJ2-5; possibly TRBD1 for D (6 bases). CDR1 is GTSNPN and CDR2 is SVGIG in the germline V gene (reference sequence). Trimming stripped 0 bases from V and 3 bases from J, with 17 bases between. This CDR3 contains 16 residues. The full variable domain, in which reference TRBV30 and TRBJ2-5 provide the parts outside the CDR3, is SQTIHQWPATLVQPVGSPLSLECTVEGTSNPNLYWYRQAAGRGLQLLFYSVGIGQISSEVPQNLSASRPQDRQFILSSKKLLLSDSGFYLCAWSVGLAGAKETQYFGPGTRLLVL.